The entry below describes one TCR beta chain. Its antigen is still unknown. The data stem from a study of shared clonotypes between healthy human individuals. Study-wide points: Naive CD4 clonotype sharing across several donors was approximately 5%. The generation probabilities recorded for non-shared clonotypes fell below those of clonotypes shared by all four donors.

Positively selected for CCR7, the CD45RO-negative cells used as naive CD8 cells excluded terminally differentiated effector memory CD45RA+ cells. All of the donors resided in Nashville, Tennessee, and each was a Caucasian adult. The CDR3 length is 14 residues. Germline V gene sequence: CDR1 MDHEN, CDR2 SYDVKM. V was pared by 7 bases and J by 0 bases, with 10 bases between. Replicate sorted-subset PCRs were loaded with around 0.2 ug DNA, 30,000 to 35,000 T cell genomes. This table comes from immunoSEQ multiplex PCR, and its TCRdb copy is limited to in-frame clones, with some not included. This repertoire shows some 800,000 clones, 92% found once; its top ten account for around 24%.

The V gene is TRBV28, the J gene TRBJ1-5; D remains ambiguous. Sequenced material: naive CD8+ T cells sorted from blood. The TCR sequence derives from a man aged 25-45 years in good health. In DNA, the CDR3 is TGTGCCAGCAATTCACAGTATAGCAATCAGCCCCAGCATTTT. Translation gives CASNSQYSNQPQHF.